This TCR beta chain stems from a study of PD-L1 blockade in urothelial cancer. Study in general: At 3 weeks (second dose) and 6 weeks after starting treatment, blood was analyzed.

The assay was immunoSEQ multiplex PCR, and TCRdb's table has in-frame clones only and misses some. The sample lists 100,000 to 150,000 clones, about 82% occurring once. This sample's time point: peripheral blood 6 weeks after treatment start. CDR3 length: 13 residues. The germline CDR1 and CDR2 sequences are GTSNPN and SVGIG (reference sequence). J lost 7 bases, V lost 4 bases, and 1 base had no gene match. The chain combines TRBV30 with TRBJ2-1; TRBD2 agrees at 13 bases. The sequencing used PBMCs, collected around atezolizumab (anti-PD-L1) treatment. This receptor was taken from a man in his fifties or sixties with urothelial cancer. This CDR3 is CAWILAGGNEQFF. CDR3 nucleotides: TGTGCCTGGATACTAGCGGGAGGGAATGAGCAGTTCTTC.